Only a few counts were recorded for the clone carrying this T cell receptor (beta chain). What it binds is not known. Researchers built TCR beta libraries using quantitative 5'-RACE with molecular barcodes. TCRdb re-called the 5' RACE reads through MiXCR, storing one row per CDR3 protein. The table lists approximately 100,000 distinct CDR3 sequences, more than 20% of them singletons. These data originate in a study of CD8 T cells in ankylosing spondylitis. Study results and caveats: Typical of ankylosing spondylitis blood, it appeared, was a TCR beta motif of eight highly homologous variants. There was reportedly significant enrichment of clones that were disease-linked in matched ankylosing spondylitis synovial fluid. Clones linked with disease were CD8+ and fairly uncommon in the peripheral blood.

There are 13 residues in the CDR3. Germline CDR1 is SNHLY and CDR2 is FYNNEI. The V end was cut by 4 bases, the J end by 6 bases, with 9 bases between. This sequence originates from a male donor with ankylosing spondylitis. This chain joins TRBV2 and TRBJ2-2; D unresolved. The specimen sequenced was synovial fluid, either unsorted or a sorted T cell fraction (not recorded which). CDR3 coding DNA: TGTGCCAGCAGTGTTCAGGTGGCCGGGGAGCTGTTTTTT. Residues: CASSVQVAGELFF.